The next 26 T cell receptor beta chains were all read from a single sample in a study of blood T cell repertoires in COVID-19. Using immunoSEQ multiplex PCR, the repertoire was profiled, and TCRdb retains in-frame clones only, with some absent. The sample lists fewer than 150,000 clones, 70% to 85% occurring once. Sequencing used peripheral blood. These receptors were taken from a man aged 60 to 69 who had recovered from COVID-19.

The rearrangement uses TRBV15 and TRBJ2-1; D remains ambiguous. The V end was cut by 0 bases, the J end by 8 bases, with 14 bases between. Germline lookup yields CDR1 LNHNV and CDR2 YYDKDF (reference sequence). CDR3 length: 15 amino acids. CDR3 amino acids: CATSRDGRRIDEQFF. Written as DNA, the CDR3 is TGTGCCACCAGCAGAGACGGTCGAAGAATCGATGAGCAGTTCTTC.

This clone appeared a few times. The chain employs TRBV19 and TRBJ2-1, with D perhaps matching TRBD2 (6 bases). The germline V gene encodes CDR1 LNHDA and CDR2 SQIVND (reference sequence). Trimming pared 8 bases from V and 2 bases from J, leaving 10 bases between. This CDR3 spans 13 amino acids. CDR3 in amino acids: CASRLGTYNEQFF. The CDR3 coding sequence is TGTGCCAGTCGACTAGGAACCTACAATGAGCAGTTCTTC.

The chain joins TRBV6-6 to TRBJ2-7, with 9 bases lining up with TRBD1. J gave up 9 bases and V 2 bases, and 8 bases lay outside the gene matches. This CDR3 spans 14 amino acids. Germline CDR1 reads MNHNY; CDR2 reads SVGAGI (reference sequence). CDR3 in DNA: TGTGCCAGCAGTTACAAGGGACAGGGTGTTTGGCAGTACTTC. As protein: CASSYKGQGVWQYF.

V usage is TRBV5-5 and J usage is TRBJ1-5, with no clear D. Trimming pared 4 bases from V and 2 bases from J, leaving 10 bases between. There are 14 residues in the CDR3. CDR1 is SGHKS and CDR2 is YYEKEE in the germline V gene (reference sequence). CDR3 residues: CASSPPGGNQPQHF. DNA of the CDR3: TGTGCCAGCAGCCCCCCCGGGGGCAATCAGCCCCAGCATTTT.

This chain connects TRBV6-5 to TRBJ2-1, with 7 bases identical to TRBD1. With V trimmed by 0 bases and J by 9 bases, 2 bases remained unmatched. The CDR3 totals 13 residues. Germline V gene sequence: CDR1 MNHEY, CDR2 SVGAGI. As DNA, the CDR3 is TGTGCCAGCAGTTACTCAGGGGGCATTGAGCAGTTCTTC. It is translated as CASSYSGGIEQFF.

The chain carries TRBV28 and TRBJ1-1; D is possibly TRBD1 (5 bases). V was cut by 1 base and J by 8 bases, with 8 bases left in between. Germline CDR1 MDHEN, CDR2 SYDVKM. This CDR3 contains 12 residues. CDR3 nucleotide sequence: TGTGCCAGCAGTTTATACGGGGGAGAAGCTTTCTTT. The encoded protein is CASSLYGGEAFF.

This chain uses TRBV5-1 with TRBJ1-1; D gene ambiguous. Germline values: CDR1 SGHRS, CDR2 YFSETQ. V was clipped by 7 bases and J by 1 base, with 14 bases between them. The CDR3 runs 14 residues. The CDR3 sequence is CASWVDPGNTEAFF. The CDR3 nucleotides read TGCGCCAGCTGGGTCGACCCGGGGAACACTGAAGCTTTCTTT. Complete variable domain (other parts from reference TRBV5-1 and TRBJ1-1): KAGVTQTPRYLIKTRGQQVTLSCSPISGHRSVSWYQQTPGQGLQFLFEYFSETQRNKGNFPGRFSGRQFSNSRSEMNVSTLELGDSALYLCASWVDPGNTEAFFGQGTRLTVV.

The CDR3 region has the DNA TGTGCCAGCAGTGCAACAGGAGGGGGCAGCTATGGCTACACCTTC. Translation gives CASSATGGGSYGYTF. J is TRBJ1-2 and V is TRBV6-4, with 7 bases lining up with TRBD1. With 4 bases clipped from V and 4 bases from J, the junction kept 9 bases outside the gene matches. CDR1 is MRHNA and CDR2 is SNTAGT in the germline V gene. The CDR3 runs 15 residues.

This chain links TRBV29-1 with TRBJ1-2; 7 bases match TRBD1. V shed 7 bases and J 8 bases; nucleotides not matched to a gene: 13. Germline V gives CDR1 SQVTM, CDR2 ANQGSEA. The CDR3 covers 13 residues. The CDR3 is CSAGGVTGLGYTF. The CDR3 DNA reads TGCAGCGCGGGAGGGGTGACAGGGCTCGGCTACACCTTC.

The chain joins TRBV9 to TRBJ2-3, with a weak D call TRBD2 (6 bases). The CDR3 covers 16 residues. V dropped 0 bases and J dropped 2 bases, with 13 bases sitting between them. Germline V CDR1 and CDR2: SGDLS, YYNGEE. This chain's CDR3 is CASSVAQGLYTDTQYF. DNA for the CDR3: TGTGCCAGCAGCGTAGCTCAGGGACTCTACACAGATACGCAGTATTTT.

The rearrangement joins TRBV6-2 or TRBV6-3 to TRBJ1-2; D ambiguous. Trimming took 7 bases from V and 4 from J, leaving 37 bases between them. The CDR3 contains 21 residues. Germline V lookup: CDR1 MNHEY, CDR2 SVGEGT. The CDR3 is CASTPPSPYITAVKRSYGYTF. CDR3 in DNA: TGTGCCAGCACCCCTCCCTCCCCCTACATCACAGCAGTTAAGCGGTCCTATGGCTACACCTTC.

Written as DNA, the CDR3 is TGTGCCAGCAGTTTAACAGGGGAAAATGAAAAACTGTTTTTT. This sequence encodes CASSLTGENEKLFF. The genes are TRBV28 and TRBJ1-4; 7 bases map to TRBD1. V was clipped by 2 bases and J by 5 bases; unmatched bases: 2. The length of the CDR3 is 14 residues. From germline, CDR1 is MDHEN and CDR2 SYDVKM.

The J gene is TRBJ1-2, the V gene TRBV4-2; weak D call: TRBD1 (6 bases). The CDR3 has 14 amino acids. CDR1 is LGHNA, CDR2 YNFKEQ, per germline. Trimming cost V 4 bases and J 5 bases, with 14 bases left between them. CDR3 in DNA: TGTGCCAGCAGCCCAGCAGGGGAAGGATATGGCTACACCTTC. This sequence encodes CASSPAGEGYGYTF.

This clone was counted once. V usage is TRBV5-8 and J usage is TRBJ1-1; no clear D. This CDR3 contains 13 residues. V was trimmed by 5 bases and J by 4 bases, leaving 12 bases between them. Per germline, CDR1 SGHTS and CDR2 YDEGEE. The chain's CDR3 is CASRFRGSTEAFF. The CDR3 DNA is TGTGCCAGCAGGTTTCGGGGAAGCACTGAAGCTTTCTTT.

V usage is TRBV24-1 and J usage is TRBJ2-5; 11 positions agree with TRBD1. V was pared by 5 bases and J by 5 bases, with 9 bases of the junction left unmatched. The CDR3 loop spans 16 amino acids. Germline loops: CDR1 KGHDR, CDR2 SFDVKD. The CDR3 spells CATSAPGTGGRETQYF. The CDR3 DNA follows: TGTGCCACCAGTGCCCCCGGGACAGGGGGGAGGGAGACCCAGTACTTC.

The chain is built from TRBV27 and TRBJ2-7; 9 bases align to TRBD2. After removal of 6 bases from V and 5 bases from J, the junction contained 5 bases not matched to a gene. The CDR3 spans 13 residues. Germline-derived CDR1 and CDR2 are MNHEY and SMNVEV (reference sequence). The CDR3 loop is CASRREGRNEQYF. Written as DNA, the CDR3 is TGTGCCAGCAGGCGGGAGGGCCGCAACGAGCAGTACTTC.

V usage is TRBV7-2 and J usage is TRBJ1-2, with 9 bases aligning to TRBD1. The J segment lost 2 bases and the V segment lost 4 bases, leaving 5 bases of the junction unmatched. The germline CDR1 and CDR2 sequences are SGHTA and FQGNSA. This CDR3 spans 15 amino acids. The CDR3 nucleotides read TGTGCCAGCAGCTCCCGGACAGGGGAGAACTATGGCTACACCTTC. Protein product: CASSSRTGENYGYTF.

The chain combines TRBV7-6 with TRBJ2-3; 10 bases align to TRBD2. The germline V gene encodes CDR1 SGHVS and CDR2 FNYEAQ. With 1 base clipped from V and 2 bases from J, the junction kept 12 bases outside the gene matches. This CDR3 is built from 19 residues. This chain's CDR3 is CASSLGLAGDVRNTDTQYF. The CDR3 DNA reads as TGTGCCAGCAGCTTAGGGCTAGCGGGAGACGTCAGGAACACAGATACGCAGTATTTT.

The chain has TRBV19 and TRBJ2-3; a weak D match, TRBD2 (6 bases). This CDR3 has 15 residues. Trimming took 3 bases from V and 2 from J, leaving 12 bases between them. Germline assignment: CDR1 LNHDA and CDR2 SQIVND (reference sequence). The chain's CDR3 is CASSIGAGLTDTQYF. As DNA, the CDR3 is TGTGCCAGTAGTATTGGAGCGGGTCTCACAGATACGCAGTATTTT.

The rearrangement links TRBV30 to TRBJ2-1; TRBD1 agrees at 8 bases. This CDR3 has 17 residues. V trimming: 0 bases; J trimming: 3 bases; junction bases outside the gene matches: 10. Germline V gene lookup returns CDR1 GTSNPN and CDR2 SVGIG (reference sequence). CDR3 protein: CAWSVLGSGGYYNEQFF. The DNA of the CDR3 is TGTGCCTGGAGTGTATTGGGTTCAGGGGGCTACTACAATGAGCAGTTCTTC.

The genes are TRBV28 and TRBJ1-1; 7 nucleotides align to TRBD1. CDR1 MDHEN and CDR2 SYDVKM come from the germline V gene. Trimming at V came to 6 bases and at J to 0 bases, leaving 10 bases not matched to a gene. The CDR3 spans 16 residues. CDR3 nucleotide sequence: TGTGCCAGCAGCCGAACAGGGGTGGGGATGAACACTGAAGCTTTCTTT. This encodes CASSRTGVGMNTEAFF.

The chain has TRBV6-5 and TRBJ2-3; 7 positions agree with TRBD1. This CDR3 has 14 amino acids. Germline-derived CDR1 and CDR2 are MNHEY and SVGAGI. With V trimmed by 4 bases and J by 4 bases, 5 bases remained unmatched. Here the CDR3 DNA reads TGTGCCAGCAGTTTCTCAGGGGGACCAGATACGCAGTATTTT. Translation gives CASSFSGGPDTQYF.

The rearrangement uses TRBV19 and TRBJ1-2; D unclear. V lost 3 bases and J 5 bases, leaving 10 bases between the germline ends. Germline V CDR1 and CDR2: LNHDA, SQIVND (reference sequence). The CDR3 is 13 amino acids. For the CDR3, the DNA is TGTGCCAGTAGTATGGAACAGCGGTATGGCTACACCTTC. Its translation is CASSMEQRYGYTF.

This chain joins TRBV6-5 and TRBJ2-5; 7 nucleotides agree with TRBD2. This CDR3 comprises 15 residues. Trimming removed 4 bases from V and 2 bases from J; junction bases left unmatched: 7. Looked up from germline, CDR1 is MNHEY and CDR2 is SVGAGI. The CDR3 DNA sequence: TGTGCCAGCAGTTTGGCTAGCGGAGAACAAGAGACCCAGTACTTC. Protein: CASSLASGEQETQYF.

The chain joins TRBV29-1 to TRBJ2-5, with 11 bases identical to TRBD1. The V and J ends lost 7 bases and 5 bases, in that order; junction bases with no gene match: 3. The CDR3 is 12 amino acids. The germline V gene encodes CDR1 SQVTM and CDR2 ANQGSEA. In DNA, the CDR3 is TGCAGCGGGGGACAGGGGGTGGAGACCCAGTACTTC. Translating gives CSGGQGVETQYF.

The chain combines TRBV11-2 with TRBJ1-1; unclear D gene. The V gene lost 2 bases and the J gene lost 5 bases, with 6 bases spanning the gap. The CDR3 covers 12 residues. Germline-derived CDR1 and CDR2 are SGHAT and FQNNGV. As DNA, the CDR3 is TGTGCCAGCAGCTTAAGGAGTACTGAAGCTTTCTTT. Its translation: CASSLRSTEAFF. The entire variable domain, with the rest obtained from reference TRBV11-2 and TRBJ1-1, is as follows: EAGVAQSPRYKIIEKRQSVAFWCNPISGHATLYWYQQILGQGPKLLIQFQNNGVVDDSQLPKDRFSAERLKGVDSTLKIQPAKLEDSAVYLCASSLRSTEAFFGQGTRLTVV.